This T cell receptor beta chain is from a study of blood T cell repertoires in COVID-19. The overall study: Samples representing acute and convalescent COVID-19 were sourced from the United States, Italy and Spain.

Enrolled during active infection, Seattle patients were then followed longitudinally. Per the study methods: By means of reference gene primer amplification, nucleated cell counts were estimated. Clones were read by immunoSEQ multiplex PCR, and TCRdb kept only the in-frame ones, dropping some. The V and J calls and the clone size are those of that table, but D and trimming were determined from the DNA. The sample holds about 38,000 clones, just under 75% seen once. This CDR3 contains 15 residues. Germline V gene sequence: CDR1 MNHEY, CDR2 SVGAGI. With 5 bases removed from V and 2 bases from J, the gap between germline ends came to 16 bases.

The chain combines TRBV6-5 with TRBJ2-7; possible D gene TRBD1, 5 bases. The clonotype originates from a man between 65 and 79 years old with COVID-19, enrolled during active disease. The sample was peripheral blood. The CDR3 coding sequence is TGTGCCAGCAGTAAGCCTGGGGCCACCCCCTACGAGCAGTACTTC. It encodes CASSKPGATPYEQYF.